This T cell receptor beta chain was recovered during a study of blood T cell repertoires in COVID-19 (dated by TCRdb to about 2020). Looking at the study overall: Samples covering the acute and convalescent phases of COVID-19 were provided by collaborators in the United States, Italy and Spain. A freely available public database, intended as a resource for researchers studying the immune response to SARS-CoV-2, is where the repertoires were released. A de-identified subject ID, COVID-19 status, age in years and sex were almost always included in the sample metadata. The prospective study material was composed of cDNA or gDNA derived from T cells, B-cell-depleted T cells, or PBMCs. Deeply sampled blood TCRbeta repertoires from subjects exposed to, actively infected with, or recovered from COVID-19 were included in the dataset. Where available, HLA class I and class II types were obtained from metadata supplied by the sample provider rather than from assay-based typing. The samples were drawn from the first 160 participants of the ongoing ImmuneRACE study and from some 1,300 subjects provided by 6 global collaborators. Overall study outcomes, separate from this receptor: Clinical and demographic metadata were provided uncurated, with the amount varying by source and participant.

Points on this clone: Its specific antigen is unknown. No much larger clone exists at a distance of one base, and base qualities are not known.

TCRbeta CDR3 regions were amplified from genomic DNA by means of the immunoSEQ Assay, a bias-controlled multiplex PCR. In the authors' own workflow: Nucleated cell counts per sample were estimated from amplification of reference gene primers within the assay. To quantify the absolute abundance of each unique TCRbeta CDR3 rearrangement, sequence reads were collapsed and filtered. Productive Simpson clonality was computed per sample as the square root of Simpson's diversity index over productive rearrangements. TCRdb obtained this table from immuneACCESS and retained in-frame rearrangements with V and J assigned. These tables miss some clones; where compared with another copy, unresolved V genes account for less than half of the shortfall, and the remainder is unexplained. V and J calls and clone size come straight from that table; D and trimming were deduced from the DNA. This sample has tens of thousands of clones in its table, and about 87% of those were observed once. Almost 8% of the sample comes from the top ten.

The CDR3 goes from the cysteine to the phenylalanine over 17 residues. Only the CDR3 DNA stays, 51 bases, in frame from base 1. Each collaborating institution followed its own protocols to collect whole blood in K2EDTA tubes. For TCRbeta analysis, collaborator samples were shipped as frozen whole blood, as isolated PBMCs, or as DNA extracted from either sample type. This TCR was recovered from a man between 45 and 60 years old with acute or convalescent COVID-19. What was sequenced was peripheral blood. The V and J segments used are TRBV21-1 and TRBJ2-5; TRBD1, as called in the table, went unchecked against the DNA. TRBV21-1 has pseudogene status. The CDR3 protein is CASSKEVGTRLRVTQYF. The DNA sequence follows: TGTGCCAGCAGCAAAGAAGTAGGGACAAGGCTCCGGGTGACCCAGTACTTC.